Below, one TCR beta chain is given with its context. Its antigen is as yet unknown. These data belong to a study of vaccination effects on CD4 cells after COVID-19. General study findings and limits: A shortage of convalescent patients and an absence of early post-infection timepoints characterized the study. Marked clonal contraction of infection- and vaccine-induced clones was seen late after vaccination.

Within the ViraFEST assay, antigen-specific CD4+ T cells underwent expansion with viral peptide pools prior to sequencing. It was after around 10 days of culture that CD4+ T cells were isolated. PCR confirmed that the person was infected with SARS-CoV-2 between March and December 2020. Wells containing a few million PBMC each were cultured with roughly 10 IU/ml IL-2 and approximately 10 ug/ml peptides. The repertoire was sequenced with immunoSEQ multiplex PCR; TCRdb's copy has only in-frame clones and lacks some. The table shows around 28,000 clones, with 69% occurring only once. Sequences were derived from CD4+ T cells from PBMCs cultured with SARS-CoV-2 spike peptides, sampled before COVID-19 vaccination. The sequence was obtained from a human donor who had a prior SARS-CoV-2 infection.

The DNA for the CDR3 is TGTGCCAGCAGTTACTCGAGGGGGACGGCGAACTATGGCTACACCTTC. This codes for CASSYSRGTANYGYTF. This chain connects TRBV6-2 or TRBV6-3 to TRBJ1-2; TRBD1 is a possible D gene (6 bases). The CDR3 loop spans 16 amino acids. Germline CDR1 reads MNHEY; CDR2 reads SVGEGT. V dropped 0 bases and J dropped 2 bases, with 13 bases sitting between them.